These 26 T cell receptor beta chains share one sample of origin, sequenced in a study of control samples from healthy donors and cancer patients. Some clones are missing from TCRdb's copy, which holds only in-frame ones; the method was immunoSEQ multiplex PCR. Of under 450,000 clones listed, around 90% are singletons. The sample was PBMCs. Receptors originate from a man in his forties with head and neck cancer.

This rearrangement joins TRBV29-1 to TRBJ2-1; 11 bases align to TRBD2. V was clipped by 6 bases and J by 6 bases; unmatched bases: 13. CDR1 SQVTM and CDR2 ANQGSEA come from the germline V gene. The CDR3 contains 16 residues. The CDR3 nucleotides read TGCAGCGTCCCGATGACTAGCGGGATTACTTTCAATGAGCAGTTCTTC. Translating gives CSVPMTSGITFNEQFF.

V gene TRBV12-3 or TRBV12-4 combines with J gene TRBJ1-1, with a possible D match to TRBD1 (5 bases). Trimming shortened V by 7 bases and J by 6 bases, and 12 bases separated the two germline ends. The CDR3 runs 12 residues. The CDR3 loop reads CASTALGAEAFF. The CDR3, as DNA: TGTGCCAGCACCGCCCTAGGGGCTGAAGCTTTCTTT.

The table lists this clone with a count of one. V is TRBV28 and J is TRBJ2-2, with TRBD1 identical over 8 bases. The CDR3 extends over 15 amino acids. Per the germline V gene, CDR1 is MDHEN and CDR2 is SYDVKM. The V and J ends lost 5 bases and 5 bases, in that order; junction bases with no gene match: 7. DNA for the CDR3: TGTGCCAGCAGTACCTGGACAGGGAGGACCGGGGAGCTGTTTTTT. Translated: CASSTWTGRTGELFF.

In regard to this clone: This sample also contains other DNA sequences that code for the same CDR3. The chain has TRBV11-3 and TRBJ2-1, with D unclear. Trimming removed 1 base from V and 1 base from J, with 5 bases in between. The V gene's germline CDR1 is SGHNT and CDR2 YENEEA. The CDR3 is 14 amino acids. In DNA, the CDR3 is TGTGCCAGCAGCTTAGTGGGGTCCTACAATGAGCAGTTCTTC. It translates to CASSLVGSYNEQFF.

The gene calls are TRBV3-1 (or the pseudogene TRBV3-2) and TRBJ2-2, with a possible D match to TRBD1 (6 bases). V shed 5 bases and J shed 4 bases, with 14 bases lying between them. The germline V gene has CDR1 LGHDT and CDR2 YNNKEL (reference sequence). The CDR3 loop spans 15 amino acids. The DNA of the CDR3 is TGTGCCAGCAGCTTCGGACAGTTGTTCACCGGGGAGCTGTTTTTT. This sequence encodes CASSFGQLFTGELFF.

J is TRBJ2-7 and V is TRBV23-1, with D perhaps being TRBD1 or TRBD2 (5 bases each). TRBV23-1 is assigned to the ORF class and has an uncertain function. CDR3 length: 15 residues. The germline V and J ends were trimmed by 8 bases and 0 bases, with 17 bases remaining between them. The CDR3 spells CASGGLTTSSYEQYF. DNA of the CDR3: TGCGCCAGCGGGGGTCTGACTACCAGCTCCTACGAGCAGTACTTC.

Details on this clone: Other DNA sequences within the sample encode an identical CDR3. The genes are TRBV4-3 and TRBJ2-5, with D hard to call. The CDR3 consists of 15 residues. The germline V gene has CDR1 LGHNA and CDR2 YSLEER. Trimming took 1 base from V and 2 from J, leaving 11 bases between them. The CDR3 DNA sequence: TGCGCCAGCAGCCAAGTCCTGGGTCGTCAAGAGACCCAGTACTTC. Encoded protein: CASSQVLGRQETQYF.

V gene TRBV7-2 combines with J gene TRBJ1-1; 8 nucleotides line up with TRBD1. CDR3 size: 14 residues. The V and J ends lost 1 base and 7 bases, in that order; junction bases with no gene match: 5. CDR1 is SGHTA and CDR2 is FQGNSA in the germline V gene. The CDR3 loop reads CASSLDVRGLEAFF. The CDR3 coding sequence is TGTGCCAGCAGCTTAGACGTCAGGGGGCTTGAAGCTTTCTTT.

The gene calls are TRBV28 and TRBJ1-5; D is unclear. Germline V gene sequence: CDR1 MDHEN, CDR2 SYDVKM. The CDR3 is 14 residues long. Trimming removed 10 bases from V and 1 base from J, with 14 bases in between. CDR3 bases: TGTGCCAACCGACCGATGGGGAGCAATCAGCCCCAGCATTTT. Its protein is CANRPMGSNQPQHF. The variable domain in full, completed from reference TRBV28 and TRBJ1-5, reads DVKVTQSSRYLVKRTGEKVFLECVQDMDHENMFWYRQDPGLGLRLIYFSYDVKMKEKGDIPEGYSVSREKKERFSLILESASTNQTSMYLCANRPMGSNQPQHFGDGTRLSIL.

The chain recombines TRBV5-5 with TRBJ2-2, with D perhaps matching TRBD2 (6 bases). V lost 5 bases to trimming and J lost 2 bases, with 16 bases between them. This CDR3 comprises 16 residues. Germline V gene data show CDR1 as SGHKS and CDR2 as YYEKEE (reference sequence). The CDR3 DNA reads as TGTGCCAGCAGGCCACCGGGGGTTGATAACACCGGGGAGCTGTTTTTT. This translates into CASRPPGVDNTGELFF.

This clone was seen more than once but under ten times. In nucleotides, the CDR3 is TGTGCCACTAAACCGGGACTAGCGGGAGTAAACACCGGGGAGCTGTTTTTT. This gives the protein CATKPGLAGVNTGELFF. The gene calls are TRBV19 and TRBJ2-2; 14 bases are a match to TRBD2. Trimming at V came to 10 bases and at J to 2 bases, leaving 9 bases not matched to a gene. The CDR3 spans 17 residues. The germline gives CDR1 LNHDA, CDR2 SQIVND (reference sequence).

This rearrangement joins TRBV5-4 to TRBJ1-1; D call uncertain. Germline lookup yields CDR1 SGHNT and CDR2 YYREEE (reference sequence). V shed 0 bases and J shed 0 bases, with 12 bases lying between them. This CDR3 comprises 16 residues. The CDR3 DNA reads TGTGCCAGCAGCTTGGACGCCCTAGGGATGAACACTGAAGCTTTCTTT. Translated, it gives CASSLDALGMNTEAFF.

The V gene is TRBV3-1 (or the pseudogene TRBV3-2), the J gene TRBJ1-3; D gene unclear. This CDR3 is built from 13 residues. Germline V gene sequence: CDR1 LGHDT, CDR2 YNNKEL (reference sequence). V lost 8 bases, J lost 0 bases, and 8 bases lay in between. As DNA, the CDR3 is TGTGCCAGCTCCCCCTCCTCTGGAAACACCATATATTTT. Translation gives CASSPSSGNTIYF.

J is TRBJ2-2 and V is TRBV6-4; D call uncertain. Trimming shortened V by 2 bases and J by 6 bases, and 4 bases separated the two germline ends. The length of the CDR3 is 12 residues. Germline V lookup: CDR1 MRHNA, CDR2 SNTAGT. CDR3 nucleotides: TGTGCCAGCAGTGACCCCCCCGGGGAGCTGTTTTTT. Residues: CASSDPPGELFF.

The chain is built from TRBV2 and TRBJ2-2; tentatively, D is TRBD2 (5 bases). Trimming removed 2 bases from V and 1 base from J, with 5 bases in between. There are 14 residues in the CDR3. Germline assignment: CDR1 SNHLY and CDR2 FYNNEI. The CDR3 region has the DNA TGTGCCAGCAGTGAACGGGAGAACACCGGGGAGCTGTTTTTT. Translation: CASSERENTGELFF.

The gene calls are TRBV6-5 and TRBJ2-7, with a weak D call TRBD2 (6 bases). The CDR3 extends over 14 amino acids. The germline V gene has CDR1 MNHEY and CDR2 SVGAGI. Deletions cut 7 bases from V and 1 base from J, with 14 bases between. CDR3 in amino acids: CASTGTAGSYEQYF. CDR3 nucleotide sequence: TGTGCCAGCACAGGGACCGCGGGATCCTACGAGCAGTACTTC.

This chain links TRBV7-2 with TRBJ1-1, with D maybe TRBD1 (5 bases). Germline lookup yields CDR1 SGHTA and CDR2 FQGNSA. The CDR3 totals 15 residues. The V end was cut by 0 bases, the J end by 2 bases, with 10 bases between. The CDR3 protein is CASSLAGQLNTEAFF. CDR3 nucleotide sequence: TGTGCCAGCAGCTTAGCGGGGCAGTTAAACACTGAAGCTTTCTTT. Based on the CDR3 plus reference TRBV7-2 and TRBJ1-1, the full variable domain is GAGVSQSPSNKVTEKGKDVELRCDPISGHTALYWYRQSLGQGLEFLIYFQGNSAPDKSGLPSDRFSAERTGGSVSTLTIQRTQQEDSAVYLCASSLAGQLNTEAFFGQGTRLTVV.

The CDR3 spells CSVEGVTEAFF. The CDR3 DNA reads TGCAGCGTTGAGGGGGTCACTGAAGCTTTCTTT. The chain has TRBV29-1 and TRBJ1-1; D possibly corresponds to TRBD1 (5 bases). The CDR3 consists of 11 residues. Trimming cost V 3 bases and J 4 bases, with 6 bases left between them. Germline-derived CDR1 and CDR2 are SQVTM and ANQGSEA. Together with reference TRBV29-1 and TRBJ1-1, the CDR3 gives the full variable domain: SAVISQKPSRDICQRGTSLTIQCQVDSQVTMMFWYRQQPGQSLTLIATANQGSEATYESGFVIDKFPISRPNLTFSTLTVSNMSPEDSSIYLCSVEGVTEAFFGQGTRLTVV.

The chain joins TRBV5-4 to TRBJ1-1; 9 nucleotides align to TRBD1. Germline-derived CDR1 and CDR2 are SGHNT and YYREEE (reference sequence). This CDR3 comprises 15 residues. V dropped 4 bases and J dropped 3; count of bases not matched to a gene: 7. The CDR3 sequence is CASSRRQGVDTEAFF. The CDR3 DNA reads TGTGCCAGCAGCAGACGACAGGGGGTAGACACTGAAGCTTTCTTT.

The gene calls are TRBV18 and TRBJ1-1; a possible D gene is TRBD1 (6 bases). This CDR3 comprises 14 residues. CDR1 and CDR2 (germline): KGHSH, LQKENI. Deletions cut 3 bases from V and 1 base from J, with 9 bases between. CDR3 sequence (DNA): TGTGCCAGCTCACCTAGGACAGAGAACACTGAAGCTTTCTTT. Its protein is CASSPRTENTEAFF.

The genes are TRBV11-3 and TRBJ2-5; D unresolved. CDR3 length: 14 amino acids. V was cut by 4 bases and J by 5 bases, with 14 bases left in between. The germline CDR1 and CDR2 sequences are SGHNT and YENEEA. The CDR3 protein is CASSSRAEAETQYF. CDR3 DNA: TGTGCCAGCAGCTCCCGGGCTGAGGCGGAGACCCAGTACTTC.

J is TRBJ2-2 and V is TRBV27; tentatively, D is TRBD2 (6 bases). V lost 2 bases, J lost 3 bases, and 10 bases lay in between. This CDR3 has 15 amino acids. Germline CDR1 MNHEY, CDR2 SMNVEV (reference sequence). In DNA, the CDR3 is TGTGCCAGCAGTTTAGGAGGGTCAGACACCGGGGAGCTGTTTTTT. It encodes CASSLGGSDTGELFF.

The chain is built from TRBV5-1 and TRBJ1-3, with 7 bases fitting TRBD1. Germline V lookup: CDR1 SGHRS, CDR2 YFSETQ. The CDR3 covers 15 residues. The trim removed 0 bases at V and 2 bases at J, leaving 2 bases unmatched. CDR3 nucleotide sequence: TGCGCCAGCAGCTTGGCCGGGACAGCTGGAAACACCATATATTTT. It yields the protein CASSLAGTAGNTIYF.

The chain has TRBV30 and TRBJ2-1; TRBD2 matches at 7 bases. The CDR3 is 14 residues long. Unmatched junction bases numbered 10, after V lost 3 bases and J lost 8 bases. CDR1 GTSNPN and CDR2 SVGIG come from the germline V gene (reference sequence). The CDR3: CAWSAGVGSDEQFF. DNA of the CDR3: TGTGCCTGGAGCGCGGGGGTAGGTTCAGATGAGCAGTTCTTC.

CDR3 DNA sequence: TGCGCCAGCAGCACCGAGAATTACTACGAGCAGTACTTC. It yields the protein CASSTENYYEQYF. This chain joins TRBV5-1 and TRBJ2-7; D unresolved. V shed 4 bases and J shed 3 bases, with 11 bases lying between them. The CDR3 runs to 13 residues. Germline V gene sequence: CDR1 SGHRS, CDR2 YFSETQ.

This clone occurred once. This chain uses TRBV19 with TRBJ2-2; D is unclear. Germline V lookup: CDR1 LNHDA, CDR2 SQIVND (reference sequence). V lost 3 bases and J 1 base, leaving 6 bases between the germline ends. This CDR3 is 14 amino acids long. In nucleotides, the CDR3 is TGTGCCAGTAGTATGTCCAGGAACACCGGGGAGCTGTTTTTT. Its protein is CASSMSRNTGELFF.